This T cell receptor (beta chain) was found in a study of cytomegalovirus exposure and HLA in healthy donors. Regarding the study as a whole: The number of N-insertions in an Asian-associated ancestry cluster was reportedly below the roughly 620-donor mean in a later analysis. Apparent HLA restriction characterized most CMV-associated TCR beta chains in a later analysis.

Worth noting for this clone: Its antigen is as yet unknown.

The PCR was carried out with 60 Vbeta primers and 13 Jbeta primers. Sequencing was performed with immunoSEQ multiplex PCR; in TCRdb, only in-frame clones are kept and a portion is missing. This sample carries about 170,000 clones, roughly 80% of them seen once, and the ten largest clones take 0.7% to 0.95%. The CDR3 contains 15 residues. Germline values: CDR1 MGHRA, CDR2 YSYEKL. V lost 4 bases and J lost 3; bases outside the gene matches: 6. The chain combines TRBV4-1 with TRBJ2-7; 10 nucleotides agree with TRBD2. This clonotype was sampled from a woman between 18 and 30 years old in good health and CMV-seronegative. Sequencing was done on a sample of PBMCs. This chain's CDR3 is CASSLASGRVYEQYF. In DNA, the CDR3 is TGCGCCAGCAGCCTAGCTAGCGGGAGAGTCTACGAGCAGTACTTC.